The clone carrying this T cell receptor beta chain was seen only a few times. Its antigen remains unknown. Tregs were sorted as CD4+CD25+CD127-/low cells. Notes on the study in general: The larger-cohort validation was restricted to a single TCR beta V-J rearrangement rather than whole repertoires. Greatest tumor Treg TCR overlap was with tumor naive CD4+ cells.

TCRdb used MiXCR to reprocess the 5' RACE reads, holding one entry per CDR3 protein. Of tens of thousands of distinct CDR3 sequences listed, less than 30% are singletons. The CDR3 runs 15 residues. Germline CDR1 and CDR2: LNHNV and YYDKDF (reference sequence). Between the trimmed V and J ends, which lost 1 base and 1 base, there was a span of 10 bases. V usage is TRBV15 and J usage is TRBJ1-1, with a possible D match to TRBD1 (5 bases). The source is a female donor with breast cancer. Sequenced sample: tumor-infiltrating Tregs sorted from the breast tumor. DNA of the CDR3: TGTGCCACCAGCAGAGGCGGGACGGCGAACACTGAAGCTTTCTTT. This encodes CATSRGGTANTEAFF.